This T cell receptor (beta chain) appears in the sequencing data of a study of OX40 agonist ivuxolimab in advanced cancers. The junction had 8 bases not matched to a gene; V was cut back by 4 bases and J by 0 bases. This CDR3 region has 16 residues. CDR1 and CDR2 from the germline V gene are LNHDA and SQIVND (reference sequence). General study results and limits: At doses 0.1 to 3.0 mg/kg, CD4+ and CD8+ clones expanded. Certain nonresponding patients likewise had low normalized T-cell clonal expansion.

Concerning this clone: Its cognate antigen is unknown.

The protocol was immunoSEQ multiplex PCR, while the TCRdb copy is restricted to in-frame clones and leaves out a portion. Of roughly 48,000 clones in the sample, approximately 84% were seen once. Sequencing used CD4+ or CD8+ T cells sorted from blood, obtained in a trial of the OX40 agonist ivuxolimab. The gene calls are TRBV19 and TRBJ1-1; 7 bases are shared with TRBD1. The origin of this receptor is an adult with an advanced solid tumor such as melanoma, head and neck, liver or kidney cancer. The CDR3 DNA is TGTGCCAGTAGTAGTGGAGGGGGCCGGTTGAACACTGAAGCTTTCTTT. Amino acids: CASSSGGGRLNTEAFF.